The 12 T cell receptor beta chains below all came from one sample that was sequenced in a study of beta chain features in type 1 diabetes. Their target antigens are unknown. Every isolated RNA sample was fully reverse transcribed, so sequencing captured expressed TCRB transcripts. Only in-frame clones appear in the TCRdb table, and some are missing; sequencing was by immunoSEQ multiplex PCR. In the table there are about 160,000 clones, over 9% of which are singletons. Study-level results: The study found moderately but significantly shorter TCRB CDR3s in all four CD4+ subsets of Type 1 diabetes patients.

Material: central memory CD4+ T cells from blood. The receptor source for this set is a man under 40 with type 1 diabetes.

The chain couples TRBV7-9 to TRBJ1-1; tentative D call: TRBD1 (6 bases). Deletions cut 1 base from V and 0 bases from J, with 15 bases between. The CDR3 runs to 17 residues. Germline V gene sequence: CDR1 SEHNR, CDR2 FQNEAQ (reference sequence). The CDR3 coding sequence is TGTGCCAGCAGCTTAGGAGCGGGACATATCTTGAACACTGAAGCTTTCTTT. It translates to CASSLGAGHILNTEAFF. The full variable domain, completed using reference TRBV7-9 and TRBJ1-1, is DTGVSQNPRHKITKRGQNVTFRCDPISEHNRLYWYRQTLGQGPEFLTYFQNEAQLEKSRLLSDRFSAERPKGSFSTLEIQRTEQGDSAMYLCASSLGAGHILNTEAFFGQGTRLTVV.

This clone was observed a handful of times. Here the CDR3 reads CASSQVGDYSYEQYF. The CDR3 DNA sequence: TGTGCCAGCAGCCAAGTTGGAGACTACTCCTACGAGCAGTACTTC. This chain uses TRBV4-2 with TRBJ2-7; possible D gene TRBD2, 5 bases. This CDR3 spans 15 amino acids. With 1 base removed from V and 0 bases from J, the gap between germline ends came to 10 bases. Germline V gives CDR1 LGHNA, CDR2 YNFKEQ.

This clone was observed a handful of times. This chain links TRBV7-9 with TRBJ2-5; 8 nucleotides agree with TRBD2. Germline CDR1 reads SEHNR; CDR2 reads FQNEAQ (reference sequence). The CDR3 contains 15 residues. The V and J ends lost 5 bases and 5 bases, in that order; junction bases with no gene match: 10. In DNA, the CDR3 is TGTGCCAGCAGCCTCTCCGGGACTAGTGGGGAGACCCAGTACTTC. Translation gives CASSLSGTSGETQYF.

This clone was counted only a few times. The chain is built from TRBV29-1 and TRBJ2-7; TRBD1 agrees at 7 bases. The CDR3 runs 13 residues. The V segment lost 4 bases and the J segment 0 bases; nucleotides outside the gene matches: 3. Germline V gene data show CDR1 as SQVTM and CDR2 as ANQGSEA. The CDR3, as DNA: TGCAGCGTTGGACAGGGAAGCTCCTACGAGCAGTACTTC. This encodes CSVGQGSSYEQYF.

This clone came up a few times. This chain connects TRBV2 to TRBJ1-1; 8 bases match TRBD1. The V and J ends lost 2 bases and 10 bases, in that order; junction bases with no gene match: 9. CDR1 is SNHLY and CDR2 is FYNNEI in the germline V gene. The CDR3 runs 14 residues. CDR3 DNA: TGTGCCAGCAGTGAATTAGGACAGGGAGTGAGAGCTTTCTTT. It specifies CASSELGQGVRAFF.

This clone has only a few counts. The CDR3 here is CASSYSRTADEKLFF. Written as DNA, the CDR3 is TGTGCCAGCAGTTACTCGAGGACAGCCGATGAAAAACTGTTTTTT. The V and J genes are TRBV6-5 and TRBJ1-4; maybe TRBD1 (6 bases). CDR3 length equals 15 residues. Looked up from germline, CDR1 is MNHEY and CDR2 is SVGAGI. Trimming cost V 0 bases and J 6 bases, with 11 bases left between them.

This clone was detected only a few times. The V gene is TRBV5-6, the J gene TRBJ2-5; 8 nucleotides agree with TRBD1. V lost 4 bases to trimming and J lost 4 bases; unmatched junction nucleotides: 6. CDR3 length: 14 amino acids. The V gene's germline CDR1 is SGHDT and CDR2 YYEEEE. The CDR3 protein is CASSHGQGGETQYF. The CDR3 nucleotides are TGTGCCAGCAGCCATGGACAGGGCGGAGAGACCCAGTACTTC.

The genes are TRBV6-5 and TRBJ2-6; D may be TRBD1 (5 bases). V lost 6 bases and J 4 bases, leaving 7 bases between the germline ends. Germline loops: CDR1 MNHEY, CDR2 SVGAGI. This CDR3 is 13 amino acids long. The CDR3 sequence is CASSWGGANVLTF. CDR3 DNA: TGTGCCAGCAGCTGGGGCGGGGCCAACGTCCTGACTTTC.

This clone was observed a handful of times. The chain has TRBV30 and TRBJ2-1; perhaps TRBD2 as D (5 bases). Per the germline V gene, CDR1 is GTSNPN and CDR2 is SVGIG (reference sequence). Trimming left V 3 bases short and J 3 bases short, with 9 bases between. The CDR3 contains 13 residues. As DNA, the CDR3 is TGTGCCTGGAGGAGCGGTTTCTACAATGAGCAGTTCTTC. As protein: CAWRSGFYNEQFF.

The genes are TRBV4-2 and TRBJ1-1; TRBD1 matches at 7 bases. The V gene end was trimmed by 1 base and the J gene end by 0 bases; junction bases not matched to a gene: 2. The CDR3 covers 15 residues. CDR1 LGHNA and CDR2 YNFKEQ come from the germline V gene. The chain's CDR3 is CASSQVGQLNTEAFF. Here the CDR3 DNA reads TGTGCCAGCAGCCAAGTGGGACAGCTGAACACTGAAGCTTTCTTT.

This clone was detected only a few times. This sequence joins TRBV7-2 and TRBJ2-5; D possibly corresponds to TRBD2 (6 bases). Germline V gives CDR1 SGHTA, CDR2 FQGNSA. Trimming stripped 7 bases from V and 4 bases from J, with 16 bases between. This CDR3 spans 14 amino acids. CDR3 nucleotide sequence: TGTGCCAGCACTCGGGACTTGAGGGGAGAGACCCAGTACTTC. Protein product: CASTRDLRGETQYF. The entire variable domain, with the rest obtained from reference TRBV7-2 and TRBJ2-5, is as follows: GAGVSQSPSNKVTEKGKDVELRCDPISGHTALYWYRQSLGQGLEFLIYFQGNSAPDKSGLPSDRFSAERTGGSVSTLTIQRTQQEDSAVYLCASTRDLRGETQYFGPGTRLLVL.

The chain uses TRBV13 and TRBJ2-1; 14 nucleotides line up with TRBD2. CDR1 is PRHDT and CDR2 is FYEKMQ in the germline V gene (reference sequence). The CDR3 covers 16 residues. The ends lost 5 bases at V and 10 bases at J; junction bases unmatched: 10. The CDR3 coding sequence is TGTGCCAGCAGCACGACCGGGACTAGCGGGAGTAACGAGCAGTTCTTC. This encodes CASSTTGTSGSNEQFF. Using reference TRBV13 and TRBJ2-1 for the parts outside the CDR3, the full variable domain is AAGVIQSPRHLIKEKRETATLKCYPIPRHDTVYWYQQGPGQDPQFLISFYEKMQSDKGSIPDRFSAQQFSDYHSELNMSSLELGDSALYFCASSTTGTSGSNEQFFGPGTRLTVL.